The sequence of this T cell receptor (beta chain) was determined in a study of blood T cell repertoires in COVID-19. Authors' methods: Amplifying reference gene primers gave estimates of nucleated cell counts. The repertoire was sequenced with immunoSEQ multiplex PCR; TCRdb's copy has only in-frame clones and lacks some. V and J calls and clone size are as listed in that table; D and trimming were resolved from the DNA. The table records fewer than 200,000 clones, 87% of them present only once. CDR3 length equals 18 residues. The J segment lost 0 bases and the V segment lost 1 base, leaving 8 bases of the junction unmatched. In germline, CDR1 is MGHRA, CDR2 YSYEKL.

The source material was peripheral blood. The chain uses TRBV4-1 and TRBJ2-4, with 8 bases aligning to TRBD2. This TCR was sampled from a woman in her sixties or seventies with COVID-19, enrolled during active disease. This CDR3 is CASSQGRTSGLAKNIQYF. The DNA for the CDR3 is TGCGCCAGCAGCCAAGGTAGAACTAGCGGCCTAGCCAAAAACATTCAGTACTTC.